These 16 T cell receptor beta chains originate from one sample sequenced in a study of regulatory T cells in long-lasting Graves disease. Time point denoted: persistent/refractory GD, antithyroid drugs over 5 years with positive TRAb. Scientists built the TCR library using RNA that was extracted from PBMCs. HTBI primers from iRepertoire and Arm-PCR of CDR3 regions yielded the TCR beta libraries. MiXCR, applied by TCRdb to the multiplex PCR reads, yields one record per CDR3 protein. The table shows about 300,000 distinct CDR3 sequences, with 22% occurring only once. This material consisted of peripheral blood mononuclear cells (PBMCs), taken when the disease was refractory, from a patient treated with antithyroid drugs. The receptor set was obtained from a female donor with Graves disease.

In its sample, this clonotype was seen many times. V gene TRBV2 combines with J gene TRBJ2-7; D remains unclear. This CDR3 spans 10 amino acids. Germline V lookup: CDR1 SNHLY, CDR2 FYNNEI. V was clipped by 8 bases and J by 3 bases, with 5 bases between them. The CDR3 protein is CASQIYEQYF. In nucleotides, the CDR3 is TGTGCCAGCCAAATCTACGAGCAGTACTTC.

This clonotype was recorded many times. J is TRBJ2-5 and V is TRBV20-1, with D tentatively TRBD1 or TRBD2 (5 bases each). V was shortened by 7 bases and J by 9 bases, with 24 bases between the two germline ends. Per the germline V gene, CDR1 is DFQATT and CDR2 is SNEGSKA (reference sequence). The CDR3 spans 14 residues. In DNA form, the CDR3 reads TGCAGTGTCCTATCGGTGGGTGGGGGTGAGGCCCAGTACTTC. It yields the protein CSVLSVGGGEAQYF.

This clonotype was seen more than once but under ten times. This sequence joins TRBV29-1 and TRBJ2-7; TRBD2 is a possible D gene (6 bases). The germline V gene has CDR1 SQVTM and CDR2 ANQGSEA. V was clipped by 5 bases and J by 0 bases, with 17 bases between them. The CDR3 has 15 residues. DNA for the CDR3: TGCAGCGTTTGCCCGGAGGGACTTCCCTCCTACGAGCAGTACTTC. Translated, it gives CSVCPEGLPSYEQYF.

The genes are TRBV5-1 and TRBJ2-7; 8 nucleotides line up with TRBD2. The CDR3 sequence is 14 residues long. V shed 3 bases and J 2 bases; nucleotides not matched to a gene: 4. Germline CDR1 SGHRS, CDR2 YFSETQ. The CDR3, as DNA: TGCGCCAGCAGCTCGACTAGCGTTGCCTACGAGCAGTACTTC. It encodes CASSSTSVAYEQYF. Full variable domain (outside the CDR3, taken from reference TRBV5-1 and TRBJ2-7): KAGVTQTPRYLIKTRGQQVTLSCSPISGHRSVSWYQQTPGQGLQFLFEYFSETQRNKGNFPGRFSGRQFSNSRSEMNVSTLELGDSALYLCASSSTSVAYEQYFGPGTRLTVT.

CDR3 sequence reads: CASSLSELNTGELFF. CDR3 sequence (DNA): TGTGCCAGCAGCTTATCGGAACTAAACACCGGGGAGCTGTTTTTT. This chain joins TRBV7-9 and TRBJ2-2; no reliable D call. Germline values: CDR1 SEHNR, CDR2 FQNEAQ (reference sequence). The CDR3 spans 15 residues. With 2 bases removed from V and 2 bases from J, the gap between germline ends came to 9 bases.

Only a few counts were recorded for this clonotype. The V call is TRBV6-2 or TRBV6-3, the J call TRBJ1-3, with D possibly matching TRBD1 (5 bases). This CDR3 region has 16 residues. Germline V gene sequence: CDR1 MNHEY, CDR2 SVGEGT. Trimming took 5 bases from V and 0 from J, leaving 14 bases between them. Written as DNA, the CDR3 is TGTGCCAGCAGTCCCTTACAAGGGGACTCTGGAAACACCATATATTTT. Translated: CASSPLQGDSGNTIYF.

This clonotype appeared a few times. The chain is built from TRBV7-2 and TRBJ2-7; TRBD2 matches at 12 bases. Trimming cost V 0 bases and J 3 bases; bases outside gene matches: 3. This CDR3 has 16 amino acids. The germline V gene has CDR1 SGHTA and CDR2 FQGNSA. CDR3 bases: TGTGCCAGCAGCTTAGCCGTGACTAGCGGGAGCTACGAGCAGTACTTC. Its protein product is CASSLAVTSGSYEQYF.

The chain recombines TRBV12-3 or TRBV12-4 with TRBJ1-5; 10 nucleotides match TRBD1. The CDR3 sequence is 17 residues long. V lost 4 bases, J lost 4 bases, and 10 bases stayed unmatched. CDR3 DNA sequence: TGTGCCAGCAGTTCAACGGGACAGGGGAATCGGAATCAGCCCCAGCATTTT. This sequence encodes CASSSTGQGNRNQPQHF.

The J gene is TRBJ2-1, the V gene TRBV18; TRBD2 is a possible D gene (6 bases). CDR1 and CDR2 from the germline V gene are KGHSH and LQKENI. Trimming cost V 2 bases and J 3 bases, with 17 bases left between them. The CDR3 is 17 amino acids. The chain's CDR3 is CASSPVYSGLDYNEQFF. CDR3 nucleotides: TGTGCCAGCTCACCAGTCTACTCGGGACTGGACTACAATGAGCAGTTCTTC. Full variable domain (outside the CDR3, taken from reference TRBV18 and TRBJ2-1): NAGVMQNPRHLVRRRGQEARLRCSPMKGHSHVYWYRQLPEEGLKFMVYLQKENIIDESGMPKERFSAEFPKEGPSILRIQQVVRGDSAAYFCASSPVYSGLDYNEQFFGPGTRLTVL.

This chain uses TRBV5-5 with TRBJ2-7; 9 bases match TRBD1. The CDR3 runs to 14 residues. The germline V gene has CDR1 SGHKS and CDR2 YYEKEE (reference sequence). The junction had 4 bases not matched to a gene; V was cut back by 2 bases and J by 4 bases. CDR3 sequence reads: CASSFIQGAYEQYF. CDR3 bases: TGTGCCAGCAGCTTCATACAGGGGGCATACGAGCAGTACTTC.

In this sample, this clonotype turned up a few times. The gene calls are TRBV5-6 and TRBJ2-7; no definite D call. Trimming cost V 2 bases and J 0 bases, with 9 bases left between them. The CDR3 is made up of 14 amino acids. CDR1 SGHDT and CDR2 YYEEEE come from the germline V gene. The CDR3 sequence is CASSLPGFSYEQYF. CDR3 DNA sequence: TGTGCCAGCAGCTTACCAGGATTCTCCTACGAGCAGTACTTC.

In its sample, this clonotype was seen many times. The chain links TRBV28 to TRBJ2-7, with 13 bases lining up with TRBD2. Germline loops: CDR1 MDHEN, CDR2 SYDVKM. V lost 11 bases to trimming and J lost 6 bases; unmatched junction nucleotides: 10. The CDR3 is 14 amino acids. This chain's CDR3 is CAAKALAGGGEQYF. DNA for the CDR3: TGTGCCGCAAAAGCACTAGCGGGAGGGGGCGAGCAGTACTTC.

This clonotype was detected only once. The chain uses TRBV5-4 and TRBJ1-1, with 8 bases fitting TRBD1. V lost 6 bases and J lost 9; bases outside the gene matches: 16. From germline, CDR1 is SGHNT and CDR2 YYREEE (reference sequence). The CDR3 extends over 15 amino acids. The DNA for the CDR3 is TGTGCCAGCAACTTCCTTTTGACAGGGGCGCACAAAGCTTTCTTT. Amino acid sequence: CASNFLLTGAHKAFF.

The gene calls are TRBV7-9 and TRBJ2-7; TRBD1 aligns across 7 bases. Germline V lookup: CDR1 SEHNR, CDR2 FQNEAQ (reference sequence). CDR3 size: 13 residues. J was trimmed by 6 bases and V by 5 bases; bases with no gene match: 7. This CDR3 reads CASSRDSDSEQYF. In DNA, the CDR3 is TGTGCCAGCAGCCGGGACAGTGACTCCGAGCAGTACTTC.

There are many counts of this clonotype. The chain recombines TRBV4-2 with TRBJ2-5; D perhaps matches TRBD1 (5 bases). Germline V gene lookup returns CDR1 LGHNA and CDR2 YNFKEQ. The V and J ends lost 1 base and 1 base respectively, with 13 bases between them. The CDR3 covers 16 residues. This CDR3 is CASSQGRRGSQETQYF. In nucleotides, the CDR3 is TGTGCCAGCAGCCAAGGCAGAAGGGGAAGCCAAGAGACCCAGTACTTC.

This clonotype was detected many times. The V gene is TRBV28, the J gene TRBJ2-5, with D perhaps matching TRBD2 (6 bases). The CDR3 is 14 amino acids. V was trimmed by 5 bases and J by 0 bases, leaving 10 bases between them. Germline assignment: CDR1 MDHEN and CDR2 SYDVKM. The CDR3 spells CASSRGGDQETQYF. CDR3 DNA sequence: TGTGCCAGCAGTAGGGGCGGGGACCAAGAGACCCAGTACTTC.